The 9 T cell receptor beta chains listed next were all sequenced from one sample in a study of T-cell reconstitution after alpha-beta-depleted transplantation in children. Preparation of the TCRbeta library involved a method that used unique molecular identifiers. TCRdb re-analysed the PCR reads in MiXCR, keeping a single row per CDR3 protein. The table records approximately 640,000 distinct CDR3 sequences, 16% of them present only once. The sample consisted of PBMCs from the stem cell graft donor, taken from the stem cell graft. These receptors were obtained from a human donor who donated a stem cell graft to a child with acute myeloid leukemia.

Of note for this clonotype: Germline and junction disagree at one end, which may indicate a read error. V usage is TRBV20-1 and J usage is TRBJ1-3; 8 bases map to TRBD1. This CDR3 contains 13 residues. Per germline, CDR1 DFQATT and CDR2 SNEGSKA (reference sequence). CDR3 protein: CSLQDRVGDTIYF. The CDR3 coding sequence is TGCAGTTTACAGGACAGGGTTGGAGACACCATATATTTT.

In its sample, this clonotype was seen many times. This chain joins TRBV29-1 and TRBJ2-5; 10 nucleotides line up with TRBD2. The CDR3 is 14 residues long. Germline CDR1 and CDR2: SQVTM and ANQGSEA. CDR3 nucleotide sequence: TGCAGTTTTAGCGGGGGGCCTGTAGGAGAGACCCAGTACTTC. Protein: CSFSGGPVGETQYF. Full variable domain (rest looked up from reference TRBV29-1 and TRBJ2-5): SAVISQKPSRDICQRGTSLTIQCQVDSQVTMMFWYRQQPGQSLTLIATANQGSEATYESGFVIDKFPISRPNLTFSTLTVSNMSPEDSSIYLCSFSGGPVGETQYFGPGTRLLVL.

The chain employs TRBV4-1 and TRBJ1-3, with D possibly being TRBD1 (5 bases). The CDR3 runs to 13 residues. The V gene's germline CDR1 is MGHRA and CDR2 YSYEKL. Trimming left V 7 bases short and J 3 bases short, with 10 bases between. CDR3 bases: TGCGCCAGCACGCAGGGAGGTGGAAACACCATATATTTT. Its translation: CASTQGGGNTIYF.

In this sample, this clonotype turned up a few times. DNA for the CDR3: TGTGCCAGCAGCTTTAACCCCGAAACTAATGAAAAACTGTTTTTT. This gives the protein CASSFNPETNEKLFF. The chain carries TRBV11-2 and TRBJ1-4; no firm D call. Trimming took 3 bases from V and 1 from J, leaving 9 bases between them. The germline V gene has CDR1 SGHAT and CDR2 FQNNGV. The CDR3 is made up of 15 amino acids.

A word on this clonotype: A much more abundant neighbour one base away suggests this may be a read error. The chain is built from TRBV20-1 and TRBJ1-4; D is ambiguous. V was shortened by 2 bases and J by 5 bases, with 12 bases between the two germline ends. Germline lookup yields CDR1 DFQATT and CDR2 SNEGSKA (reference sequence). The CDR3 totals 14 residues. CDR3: CSARLPSGNEKLFF. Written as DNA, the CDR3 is TGCAGTGCTAGACTACCGAGCGGGAATGAAAAACTGTTTTTT.

CDR3 nucleotides: TGTGCCAGCAGCTTAGTAGGGGGAGCCGGGCCAAATAATTCACCCCTCCACTTT. It translates to CASSLVGGAGPNNSPLHF. The rearrangement uses TRBV11-2 and TRBJ1-6; TRBD1 is a possible D gene (6 bases). The CDR3 spans 18 residues. The V and J ends lost 1 base and 5 bases respectively, with 18 bases between them. Germline CDR1 SGHAT, CDR2 FQNNGV.

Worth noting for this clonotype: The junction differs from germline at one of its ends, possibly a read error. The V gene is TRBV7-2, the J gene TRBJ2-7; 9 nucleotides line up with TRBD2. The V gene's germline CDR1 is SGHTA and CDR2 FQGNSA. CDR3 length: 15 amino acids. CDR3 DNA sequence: TGTGCCAGCAGCCGACTAGCGGATGGGTCCTACGGGCAGTACTTC. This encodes CASSRLADGSYGQYF. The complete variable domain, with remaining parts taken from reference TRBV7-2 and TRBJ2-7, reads GAGVSQSPSNKVTEKGKDVELRCDPISGHTALYWYRQSLGQGLEFLIYFQGNSAPDKSGLPSDRFSAERTGGSVSTLTIQRTQQEDSAVYLCASSRLADGSYGQYFGPGTRLTVT.

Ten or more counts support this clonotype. CDR3 sequence reads: CASSLRVHTNTGELFF. The CDR3 DNA reads TGTGCCAGCAGCTTGAGGGTTCACACGAACACCGGGGAGCTGTTTTTT. The J gene is TRBJ2-2, the V gene TRBV5-5; no definite D call. Germline assignment: CDR1 SGHKS and CDR2 YYEKEE (reference sequence). V was clipped by 1 base and J by 0 bases, with 10 bases between them. CDR3 length: 16 residues.

As DNA, the CDR3 is TGCAGTGCCCAGGCGGGGGGCTTGGTTCGGTCACCCCTCCACTTT. It encodes CSAQAGGLVRSPLHF. The V call is TRBV20-1, the J call TRBJ1-6, with a weak D call TRBD1 (6 bases). The V gene's germline CDR1 is DFQATT and CDR2 SNEGSKA (reference sequence). V was pared by 6 bases and J by 10 bases, with 22 bases between. This CDR3 comprises 15 residues.